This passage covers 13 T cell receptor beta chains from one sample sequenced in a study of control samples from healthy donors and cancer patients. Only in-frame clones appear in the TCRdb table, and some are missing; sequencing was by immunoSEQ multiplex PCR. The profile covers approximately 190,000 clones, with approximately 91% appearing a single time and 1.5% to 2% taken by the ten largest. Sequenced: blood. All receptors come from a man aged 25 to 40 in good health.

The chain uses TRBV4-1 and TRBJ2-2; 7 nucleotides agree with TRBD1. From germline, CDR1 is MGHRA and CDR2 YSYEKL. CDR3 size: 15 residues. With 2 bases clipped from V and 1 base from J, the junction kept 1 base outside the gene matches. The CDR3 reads CASSQRQGNTGELFF. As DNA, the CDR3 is TGCGCCAGCAGCCAACGACAGGGGAACACCGGGGAGCTGTTTTTT.

As DNA, the CDR3 is TGTGCCAGCAGCCAAGATGCAGGGGGAACAGATACGCAGTATTTT. Translation: CASSQDAGGTDTQYF. The chain links TRBV3-1 (or the pseudogene TRBV3-2) to TRBJ2-3; TRBD1 agrees at 7 bases. Germline V gene sequence: CDR1 LGHDT, CDR2 YNNKEL (reference sequence). The ends lost 0 bases at V and 3 bases at J; junction bases unmatched: 3. This CDR3 has 15 residues.

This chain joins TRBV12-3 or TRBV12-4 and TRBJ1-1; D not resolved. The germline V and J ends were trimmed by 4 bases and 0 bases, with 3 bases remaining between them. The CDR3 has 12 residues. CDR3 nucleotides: TGTGCCAGCAGTTATATGAACACTGAAGCTTTCTTT. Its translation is CASSYMNTEAFF.

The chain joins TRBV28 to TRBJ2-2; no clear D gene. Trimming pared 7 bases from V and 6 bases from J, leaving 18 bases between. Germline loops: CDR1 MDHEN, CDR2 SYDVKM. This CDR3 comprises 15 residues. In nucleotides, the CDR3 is TGTGCCAGCACTGTTGTTTCGCCCCAACCCGGGGAGCTGTTTTTT. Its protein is CASTVVSPQPGELFF.

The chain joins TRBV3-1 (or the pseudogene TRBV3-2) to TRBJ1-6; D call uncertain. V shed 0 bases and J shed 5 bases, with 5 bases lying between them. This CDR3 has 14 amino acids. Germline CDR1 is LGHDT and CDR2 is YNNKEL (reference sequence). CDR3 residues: CASSQDVNNSPLHF. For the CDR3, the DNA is TGTGCCAGCAGCCAAGATGTAAATAATTCACCCCTCCACTTT.

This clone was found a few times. The CDR3: CASSLGHRGGGEQYF. CDR3 nucleotide sequence: TGTGCCAGCAGCCTTGGGCACAGGGGGGGAGGCGAGCAGTACTTC. The rearrangement joins TRBV3-1 (or the pseudogene TRBV3-2) to TRBJ2-7, with D perhaps matching TRBD1 (8 bases). Germline lookup yields CDR1 LGHDT and CDR2 YNNKEL (reference sequence). The CDR3 has 15 residues. The V end lost 4 bases, the J end lost 6 bases, and 19 bases lay between the germline ends.

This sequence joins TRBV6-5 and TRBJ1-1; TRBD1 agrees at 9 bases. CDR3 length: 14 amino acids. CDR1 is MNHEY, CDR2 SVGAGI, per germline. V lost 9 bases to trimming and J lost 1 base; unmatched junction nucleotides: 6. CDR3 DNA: TGTGCCAGTCCAAAGGGACAGGGGAACACTGAAGCTTTCTTT. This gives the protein CASPKGQGNTEAFF.

The CDR3 is CASSQVFSGSEQFF. The CDR3 coding sequence is TGCGCCAGCAGCCAAGTTTTTAGCGGGAGTGAGCAGTTCTTC. The chain links TRBV4-1 to TRBJ2-1, with 9 nucleotides matching TRBD2. The trim removed 1 base at V and 9 bases at J, leaving 4 bases unmatched. The germline CDR1 and CDR2 sequences are MGHRA and YSYEKL. The CDR3 is 14 amino acids.

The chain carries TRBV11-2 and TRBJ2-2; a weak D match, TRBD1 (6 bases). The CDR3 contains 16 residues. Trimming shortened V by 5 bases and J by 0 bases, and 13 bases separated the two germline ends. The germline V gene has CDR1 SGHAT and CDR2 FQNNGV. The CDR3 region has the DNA TGTGCCAGCAGCCACGGACAGTACGCGAACACCGGGGAGCTGTTTTTT. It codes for CASSHGQYANTGELFF.

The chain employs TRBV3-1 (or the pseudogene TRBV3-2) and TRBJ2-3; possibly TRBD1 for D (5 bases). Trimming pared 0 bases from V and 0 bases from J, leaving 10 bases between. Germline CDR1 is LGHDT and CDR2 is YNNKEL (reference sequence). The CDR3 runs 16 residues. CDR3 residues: CASSQDTGSSTDTQYF. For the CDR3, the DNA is TGTGCCAGCAGCCAAGATACAGGCTCTAGCACAGATACGCAGTATTTT.

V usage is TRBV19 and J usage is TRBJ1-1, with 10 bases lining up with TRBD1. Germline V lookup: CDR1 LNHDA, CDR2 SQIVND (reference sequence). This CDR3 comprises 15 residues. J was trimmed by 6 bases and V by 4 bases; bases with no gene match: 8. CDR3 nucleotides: TGTGCCAGTAGTACCAACGCCGGGACAGGGGCTGAAGCTTTCTTT. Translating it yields CASSTNAGTGAEAFF.

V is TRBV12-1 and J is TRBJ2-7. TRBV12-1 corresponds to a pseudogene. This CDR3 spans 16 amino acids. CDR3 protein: CASSLDRGRSGYEQYF. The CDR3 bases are TGTGCCAGCAGCTTAGACAGAGGTAGATCGGGGTACGAGCAGTACTTC.

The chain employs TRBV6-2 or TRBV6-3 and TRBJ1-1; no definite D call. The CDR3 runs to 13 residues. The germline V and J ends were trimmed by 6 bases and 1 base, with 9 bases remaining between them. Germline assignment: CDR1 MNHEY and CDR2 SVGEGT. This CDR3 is CASSSQQNTEAFF. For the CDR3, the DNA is TGTGCCAGCAGCTCTCAGCAGAACACTGAAGCTTTCTTT.